The clone carrying this T cell receptor beta chain has at least ten counts. Its antigen is not known. The entry originates in a study of T cell repertoires in cytomegalovirus infection. Study results and caveats: In two of eight donors, the top clonotype was HLA-C-restricted CMV-specific.

TCRdb passed the reads through MiXCR, listing each CDR3 protein once. Seen here are around 200,000 distinct CDR3 sequences, roughly two fifths observed once, and the top ten hold more than 50%. Trimming pared 5 bases from V and 7 bases from J, leaving 23 bases between. This CDR3 region has 16 residues. CDR1 and CDR2 from the germline V gene are ENHRY and SYGVKD. The rearrangement joins TRBV10-3 to TRBJ1-2, with D possibly TRBD1 on 6 matching bases. This receptor was taken from a human donor in good health (CMV status not recorded). Some clones in this sample may be carry-over from other donors' samples. The material sequenced was CD8+ T cells from cultured PBMCs, taken from culture after CMV antigen stimulation. CDR3 residues: CAISKTGTPPDTGYTF. In DNA form, the CDR3 reads TGTGCCATCAGTAAGACCGGGACACCCCCAGACACTGGCTACACCTTC.